This entry concerns a single T cell receptor beta chain. Assay: immunoSEQ multiplex PCR; the TCRdb copy retains only in-frame clones and omits some. Of about 350,000 clones listed, roughly 84% are singletons. This entry belongs to a study of blood T cell repertoires in COVID-19. After removal of 6 bases from V and 0 bases from J, the junction contained 4 bases not matched to a gene. The germline CDR1 and CDR2 sequences are SGHVS and FNYEAQ. The CDR3 is 17 amino acids. The chain carries TRBV7-6 and TRBJ2-6; 11 bases are a match to TRBD1. The sequencing input was PBMCs or T cells enriched from blood (not recorded which). The source of this sequence is a young woman who had recovered from COVID-19. Here the CDR3 DNA reads TGTGCCAGCAGTTCCGGGACAGGGGGCTCTGGGGCCAACGTCCTGACTTTC. Translation: CASSSGTGGSGANVLTF.